These 16 T cell receptor beta chains were sequenced from one sample in a study of cytomegalovirus exposure and HLA in healthy donors. PCR was performed using 60 Vbeta and 13 Jbeta primers. The method was immunoSEQ multiplex PCR; TCRdb's version includes in-frame clones alone and lacks a portion of them. The sample contains roughly 140,000 clones, roughly three quarters of which appear only once. The specimen sequenced was PBMCs. The receptors shown here come from a male donor in good health and CMV-seronegative.

J is TRBJ2-7 and V is TRBV10-1; 11 bases align to TRBD1. The CDR3 has 15 residues. The germline gives CDR1 WNHNN, CDR2 SYGVQD (reference sequence). The trim removed 6 bases at V and 3 bases at J, leaving 7 bases unmatched. The CDR3 sequence: CASRGTGGRFYEQYF. CDR3 in DNA: TGCGCCAGCAGGGGGACAGGGGGGAGATTCTACGAGCAGTACTTC.

With respect to this clone: A read error is likely, as this CDR3 ends without the conserved phenylalanine or tryptophan. The V call is TRBV15, the J call TRBJ2-7; tentatively, D is TRBD1 (5 bases). Germline lookup yields CDR1 LNHNV and CDR2 YYDKDF (reference sequence). There are 15 residues in the CDR3. Trimming cost V 4 bases and J 7 bases, with 20 bases left between them. Written as DNA, the CDR3 is TGTGCCACCAGCATTGAGGCAGGGTACCTTATAGAGCAGTACCTC. Translation gives CATSIEAGYLIEQYL.

The chain has TRBV28 and TRBJ2-1, with 10 bases aligning to TRBD1. Germline CDR1 MDHEN, CDR2 SYDVKM. CDR3 length equals 14 residues. The trim removed 4 bases at V and 8 bases at J, leaving 5 bases unmatched. The CDR3 spells CASSSPGQGYEQFF. CDR3 nucleotide sequence: TGTGCCAGCAGTTCGCCGGGACAGGGGTATGAGCAGTTCTTC.

This clone was observed a handful of times. The V call is TRBV11-2, the J call TRBJ2-5; a weak D match, TRBD2 (6 bases). V gave up 5 bases and J gave up 2 bases, with 18 bases separating them. Germline CDR1 reads SGHAT; CDR2 reads FQNNGV. This CDR3 is 16 amino acids long. The CDR3 coding sequence is TGTGCCAGCAGCCCGGGGCGGGGAGGATTTCAAGAGACCCAGTACTTC. It codes for CASSPGRGGFQETQYF. Using reference TRBV11-2 and TRBJ2-5 for the parts outside the CDR3, the full variable domain is EAGVAQSPRYKIIEKRQSVAFWCNPISGHATLYWYQQILGQGPKLLIQFQNNGVVDDSQLPKDRFSAERLKGVDSTLKIQPAKLEDSAVYLCASSPGRGGFQETQYFGPGTRLLVL.

This clone appeared once. This chain links TRBV7-2 with TRBJ2-5; 9 bases map to TRBD1. J was trimmed by 5 bases and V by 5 bases; bases with no gene match: 9. Per the germline V gene, CDR1 is SGHTA and CDR2 is FQGNSA. There are 15 residues in the CDR3. CDR3 coding DNA: TGTGCCAGCAGCATGACAGGGGGACCGGGGGAGACCCAGTACTTC. Translation gives CASSMTGGPGETQYF. The whole variable domain, filled in from reference TRBV7-2 and TRBJ2-5, reads GAGVSQSPSNKVTEKGKDVELRCDPISGHTALYWYRQSLGQGLEFLIYFQGNSAPDKSGLPSDRFSAERTGGSVSTLTIQRTQQEDSAVYLCASSMTGGPGETQYFGPGTRLLVL.

The chain recombines TRBV15 with TRBJ2-5, with 7 bases aligning to TRBD1. Germline assignment: CDR1 LNHNV and CDR2 YYDKDF (reference sequence). The length of the CDR3 is 14 residues. Trimming took 2 bases from V and 2 from J; bases not matched to a gene: 2. The CDR3 spells CATSRRDSQETQYF. The CDR3 region has the DNA TGTGCCACCAGCAGAAGGGACAGTCAAGAGACCCAGTACTTC.

The chain combines TRBV15 with TRBJ1-1; maybe TRBD1 (6 bases). The CDR3 length is 14 residues. Germline lookup yields CDR1 LNHNV and CDR2 YYDKDF (reference sequence). Trimming took 0 bases from V and 5 from J, leaving 10 bases between them. The CDR3 is CATSREGGWTEAFF. In DNA, the CDR3 is TGTGCCACCAGCAGAGAAGGGGGATGGACTGAAGCTTTCTTT.

J is TRBJ1-4 and V is TRBV15, with TRBD1 matching 7 bases. The V gene's germline CDR1 is LNHNV and CDR2 YYDKDF (reference sequence). The V and J ends lost 1 base and 6 bases, in that order; junction bases with no gene match: 8. The CDR3 is 16 residues long. CDR3 in amino acids: CATSRGLGQGDEKLFF. Written as DNA, the CDR3 is TGTGCCACCAGCAGAGGTCTCGGGCAGGGGGATGAAAAACTGTTTTTT.

This chain links TRBV4-3 with TRBJ1-1; 8 nucleotides align to TRBD1. V was pared by 5 bases and J by 4 bases, with 3 bases of the junction left unmatched. The CDR3 extends over 13 amino acids. Looked up from germline, CDR1 is LGHNA and CDR2 is YSLEER. CDR3: CASSRTGTTEAFF. CDR3 nucleotide sequence: TGCGCCAGCAGCAGGACAGGGACCACTGAAGCTTTCTTT.

The rearrangement uses TRBV27 and TRBJ2-5; D may be TRBD2 (5 bases). The germline V gene encodes CDR1 MNHEY and CDR2 SMNVEV (reference sequence). V shed 5 bases and J shed 1 base, with 14 bases lying between them. The CDR3 has 15 amino acids. The CDR3 DNA follows: TGTGCCAGCAGTCCCCAACTAGGATTCCAAGAGACCCAGTACTTC. Translating gives CASSPQLGFQETQYF.

The V call is TRBV5-4, the J call TRBJ2-3; TRBD2 aligns across 8 bases. The CDR3 length is 15 residues. CDR1 is SGHNT, CDR2 YYREEE, per germline (reference sequence). V shed 0 bases, J shed 6 bases, and the junction held 6 bases outside the gene matches. The CDR3 loop reads CASSLAGGPRDTQYF. In DNA, the CDR3 is TGTGCCAGCAGCTTGGCGGGGGGGCCAAGGGATACGCAGTATTTT.

V is TRBV2 and J is TRBJ2-7; 8 bases map to TRBD1. V lost 3 bases to trimming and J lost 0 bases; unmatched junction nucleotides: 10. The CDR3 loop spans 17 amino acids. Germline CDR1 reads SNHLY; CDR2 reads FYNNEI. As DNA, the CDR3 is TGTGCCAGCAGTGACCCAGGACAGGGCGTTAGCTCCTACGAGCAGTACTTC. This translates into CASSDPGQGVSSYEQYF. The whole variable domain, filled in from reference TRBV2 and TRBJ2-7, reads EPEVTQTPSHQVTQMGQEVILRCVPISNHLYFYWYRQILGQKVEFLVSFYNNEISEKSEIFDDQFSVERPDGSNFTLKIRSTKLEDSAMYFCASSDPGQGVSSYEQYFGPGTRLTVT.

The CDR3 here is CASSSPASGEQFF. CDR3 sequence (DNA): TGTGCCAGCAGCTCTCCGGCTTCAGGTGAGCAGTTCTTC. This chain joins TRBV5-8 and TRBJ2-1, with D unclear. Trimming removed 3 bases at V and 9 bases at J, with 13 bases between. Germline values: CDR1 SGHTS, CDR2 YDEGEE. The CDR3 extends over 13 amino acids.

The chain joins TRBV9 to TRBJ1-5, with TRBD1 as a possible D gene (6 bases). The V gene's germline CDR1 is SGDLS and CDR2 YYNGEE. There are 15 residues in the CDR3. Trimming stripped 3 bases from V and 5 bases from J, with 15 bases between. CDR3 DNA: TGTGCCAGCAGCGGAGGGGGATATCCCGATCAGCCCCAGCATTTT. Amino acids: CASSGGGYPDQPQHF.

The chain is built from TRBV7-9 and TRBJ2-1; 12 bases align to TRBD2. This CDR3 comprises 18 residues. Germline CDR1 is SEHNR and CDR2 is FQNEAQ (reference sequence). V gave up 4 bases and J gave up 0 bases; unmatched junction bases: 7. For the CDR3, the DNA is TGTGCCAGCAGCTCCACTAGCGGGGGGCGAAGCTCCTACAATGAGCAGTTCTTC. It specifies CASSSTSGGRSSYNEQFF.

The chain is built from TRBV7-9 and TRBJ1-4, with 7 nucleotides matching TRBD1. This CDR3 is 13 amino acids long. V shed 5 bases and J 11 bases; nucleotides not matched to a gene: 8. Germline V gene sequence: CDR1 SEHNR, CDR2 FQNEAQ (reference sequence). CDR3 sequence reads: CASSPQTGSKLFF. CDR3 bases: TGTGCCAGCAGCCCCCAGACAGGGTCGAAACTGTTTTTT.